Shown below are 28 T cell receptor beta chains from a single sample sequenced in a study of blood T cells in healthy people across ages. It was with a sample-barcoded 5' primer and a J-beta primer mix that a second PCR of roughly 7 to 12 cycles was run. TCRdb analysed the 5' RACE reads with MiXCR anew, one entry per CDR3 protein. Of hundreds of thousands of distinct CDR3 sequences in the sample, 58% were seen once. Sequences were obtained from blood. All receptors come from a man in his sixties in good health.

This clonotype has only a few counts. J is TRBJ2-1 and V is TRBV12-3 or TRBV12-4; D remains unclear. CDR3 length: 13 amino acids. Trimming left V 8 bases short and J 1 base short, with 9 bases between. The CDR3 DNA is TGTGCCAGCTCACCAGTGTCCTACAATGAGCAGTTCTTC. Amino acids: CASSPVSYNEQFF.

This clonotype appeared a few times. The CDR3, as DNA: TGTGCCAGCAGGTACTTAGCGGGTGACTCCTACGAGCAGTACTTC. Protein sequence: CASRYLAGDSYEQYF. The chain joins TRBV6-1 to TRBJ2-7; 7 nucleotides agree with TRBD2. From germline, CDR1 is MNHNS and CDR2 SASEGT. The junction had 8 bases not matched to a gene; V was cut back by 6 bases and J by 0 bases. CDR3 length: 15 residues.

V usage is TRBV7-9 and J usage is TRBJ2-7, with 7 bases that match TRBD2. The last part of the DNA fits TRBJ2-5 better; the J call may be wrong. CDR3 length: 15 residues. CDR1 SEHNR and CDR2 FQNEAQ come from the germline V gene (reference sequence). CDR3 region: CASSRDRGGEETQYF. The CDR3 bases are TGTGCCAGCAGCCGAGACCGGGGAGGGGAAGAGACCCAGTACTTC.

V gene TRBV5-5 combines with J gene TRBJ2-3, with a tentative D call TRBD1 (5 bases). V was trimmed by 4 bases and J by 1 base, leaving 10 bases between them. This CDR3 region has 14 residues. Germline CDR1 is SGHKS and CDR2 is YYEKEE (reference sequence). The CDR3 region has the DNA TGTGCCAGCAGCACAGAAGGGGGCACAGATACGCAGTATTTT. This sequence encodes CASSTEGGTDTQYF.

The chain recombines TRBV7-2 with TRBJ2-1; D is perhaps TRBD1 (5 bases). The CDR3 is 14 residues long. V was cut by 5 bases and J by 5 bases, with 13 bases left in between. Germline V gene lookup returns CDR1 SGHTA and CDR2 FQGNSA. The CDR3 DNA follows: TGTGCCAGCAGCCCCCAGGGTAGTAACAATGAGCAGTTCTTC. Translated: CASSPQGSNNEQFF.

This sequence joins TRBV6-2 or TRBV6-3 and TRBJ2-3, with 7 bases that match TRBD2. Per the germline V gene, CDR1 is MNHEY and CDR2 is SVGEGT. The J segment lost 3 bases and the V segment lost 4 bases, leaving 10 bases of the junction unmatched. CDR3 length: 16 amino acids. This chain's CDR3 is CASSSVGGGGTDTQYF. The CDR3 DNA reads as TGTGCCAGCAGTTCAGTTGGCGGGGGAGGTACAGATACGCAGTATTTT.

The rearrangement joins TRBV5-1 to TRBJ1-2, with 8 bases that match TRBD1. This CDR3 has 13 amino acids. Looked up from germline, CDR1 is SGHRS and CDR2 is YFSETQ. The V gene end was trimmed by 3 bases and the J gene end by 8 bases; junction bases not matched to a gene: 6. CDR3 amino acids: CASSWTGSEGYTF. CDR3 nucleotides: TGCGCCAGCAGCTGGACAGGGTCGGAAGGCTACACCTTC.

As concerns this clonotype: A read error may account for a junction end that differs from germline. The chain carries TRBV12-3 or TRBV12-4 and TRBJ2-5; TRBD1 matches at 8 bases. The CDR3 runs 14 residues. Here the CDR3 reads CACRTGTYQETQYF. DNA for the CDR3: TGTGCCTGCAGGACAGGGACTTACCAAGAGACCCAGTACTTC.

In its sample, this clonotype was seen a few times. V gene TRBV9 combines with J gene TRBJ2-4; D assignment may be TRBD1 or TRBD2 (7 bases each). Trimming pared 4 bases from V and 7 bases from J, leaving 15 bases between. The length of the CDR3 is 14 residues. Germline V CDR1 and CDR2: SGDLS, YYNGEE. CDR3 sequence reads: CASSLEGGGNIQYF. The CDR3 region has the DNA TGTGCCAGCAGCCTCGAGGGAGGGGGCAACATTCAGTACTTC.

The table lists this clonotype with a count of one. The chain joins TRBV20-1 to TRBJ2-3; D gene uncertain. V lost 3 bases and J 0 bases, leaving 16 bases between the germline ends. Germline loops: CDR1 DFQATT, CDR2 SNEGSKA (reference sequence). The CDR3 totals 16 residues. The CDR3 loop reads CSASESRATSTDTQYF. CDR3 nucleotides: TGCAGTGCTAGTGAATCTCGCGCTACTAGCACAGATACGCAGTATTTT.

This clonotype was picked up a small number of times. The rearrangement uses TRBV7-9 and TRBJ1-6; 7 positions match TRBD1. Germline loops: CDR1 SEHNR, CDR2 FQNEAQ (reference sequence). This CDR3 region has 14 residues. J gave up 7 bases and V 5 bases, and 5 bases lay outside the gene matches. CDR3 DNA sequence: TGTGCCAGCAGCCGACAGGGCCAAAATTCACCCCTCCACTTT. Translated: CASSRQGQNSPLHF.

This clonotype was counted between two and nine times. The V gene is TRBV5-1, the J gene TRBJ2-7; D gene ambiguous. Germline CDR1 is SGHRS and CDR2 is YFSETQ. The CDR3 loop spans 14 amino acids. V dropped 0 bases and J dropped 7 bases, with 14 bases sitting between them. The CDR3 loop is CASSLGEKPDEQYF. DNA of the CDR3: TGCGCCAGCAGCTTGGGGGAAAAACCGGATGAGCAGTACTTC.

The chain has TRBV7-8 and TRBJ1-1; tentative D call: TRBD1 (6 bases). The CDR3 contains 16 residues. Germline V gives CDR1 SGHVS, CDR2 FQNEAQ. V was shortened by 1 base and J by 2 bases, with 14 bases between the two germline ends. CDR3 nucleotides: TGTGCCAGCAGCTTAGGGGGTGGGGGCAGAAACACTGAAGCTTTCTTT. Its translation: CASSLGGGGRNTEAFF. Together with reference TRBV7-8 and TRBJ1-1, the CDR3 gives the full variable domain: GAGVSQSPRYKVAKRGQDVALRCDPISGHVSLFWYQQALGQGPEFLTYFQNEAQLDKSGLPSDRFFAERPEGSVSTLKIQRTQQEDSAVYLCASSLGGGGRNTEAFFGQGTRLTVV.

The gene calls are TRBV5-6 and TRBJ1-2; no firm D call. V lost 4 bases and J 4 bases, leaving 11 bases between the germline ends. The V gene's germline CDR1 is SGHDT and CDR2 YYEEEE. CDR3 size: 13 residues. The DNA of the CDR3 is TGTGCCAGCAGCCCTGCGGGCCCCTATGGCTACACCTTC. Residues: CASSPAGPYGYTF.

The V call is TRBV24-1, the J call TRBJ2-3, with TRBD1 identical over 7 bases. CDR3 length: 14 amino acids. The ends lost 5 bases at V and 1 base at J; junction bases unmatched: 2. The germline V gene encodes CDR1 KGHDR and CDR2 SFDVKD. The CDR3 coding sequence is TGTGCCACCAGTGGAGGACAGGGCACAGATACGCAGTATTTT. Its translation is CATSGGQGTDTQYF.

Remarks on this clonotype: The junction departs from the called germline gene at one end, perhaps through a read error. CDR3 loop: CSVQNSGYTF. DNA for the CDR3: TGCAGCGTTCAAAACTCTGGCTACACCTTC. This chain uses TRBV29-1 with TRBJ1-2; D unresolved. CDR1 and CDR2 from the germline V gene are SQVTM and ANQGSEA. The CDR3 contains 10 residues. Together with reference TRBV29-1 and TRBJ1-2, the CDR3 gives the full variable domain: SAVISQKPSRDICQRGTSLTIQCQVDSQVTMMFWYRQQPGQSLTLIATANQGSEATYESGFVIDKFPISRPNLTFSTLTVSNMSPEDSSIYLCSVQNSGYTFGSGTRLTVV.

The chain couples TRBV29-1 to TRBJ2-5; the match to TRBD1 covers 9 bases. From germline, CDR1 is SQVTM and CDR2 ANQGSEA. Germline trimming cut 4 bases from V and 4 bases from J; bases unmatched to any gene: 1. The CDR3 has 12 residues. Here the CDR3 DNA reads TGCAGCGTTGGACAGGGGGGAGAGACCCAGTACTTC. Translating gives CSVGQGGETQYF.

This chain links TRBV12-3 or TRBV12-4 with TRBJ2-3, with no clear D. V dropped 6 bases and J dropped 4 bases, with 14 bases sitting between them. There are 14 residues in the CDR3. For the CDR3, the DNA is TGTGCCAGCAGAGCCCCGGGTGTGGCAGATACGCAGTATTTT. Its protein product is CASRAPGVADTQYF.

The V gene is TRBV10-1, the J gene TRBJ2-3; 8 nucleotides agree with TRBD2. The germline CDR1 and CDR2 sequences are WNHNN and SYGVQD (reference sequence). J was trimmed by 6 bases and V by 10 bases; bases with no gene match: 9. This CDR3 comprises 13 residues. The CDR3 region is CATQHPSGDTQYF. The CDR3 DNA reads TGCGCCACCCAGCATCCTAGCGGGGATACGCAGTATTTT.

The chain uses TRBV20-1 and TRBJ1-1; D unclear. This CDR3 is 13 amino acids long. V lost 1 base to trimming and J lost 5 bases, with 11 bases between them. Germline CDR1 and CDR2: DFQATT and SNEGSKA (reference sequence). The CDR3 sequence: CSARASRGTEAFF. CDR3 bases: TGCAGTGCTAGAGCGAGCAGAGGGACTGAAGCTTTCTTT.

The rearrangement joins TRBV10-3 to TRBJ1-5, with 8 bases that match TRBD1. The CDR3 has 16 amino acids. The germline V gene has CDR1 ENHRY and CDR2 SYGVKD. The V and J ends lost 2 bases and 0 bases, in that order; junction bases with no gene match: 3. The CDR3 protein is CAISEIGTGSNQPQHF. CDR3 coding DNA: TGTGCCATCAGTGAGATCGGGACAGGTAGCAATCAGCCCCAGCATTTT.

V gene TRBV7-2 combines with J gene TRBJ1-5; D perhaps matches TRBD1 (5 bases). The CDR3 is 13 amino acids. The V end lost 5 bases, the J end lost 5 bases, and 10 bases lay between the germline ends. CDR1 is SGHTA, CDR2 FQGNSA, per germline. The CDR3: CASSPSGHQPQHF. The CDR3 coding sequence is TGTGCCAGCAGCCCCTCGGGACATCAGCCCCAGCATTTT.

CDR3 protein: CASSHGTSGVNEQFF. CDR3 sequence (DNA): TGCGCCAGCAGCCACGGGACTAGCGGGGTCAATGAGCAGTTCTTC. The chain uses TRBV5-1 and TRBJ2-1, with 13 bases fitting TRBD2. This CDR3 is built from 15 residues. CDR1 is SGHRS and CDR2 is YFSETQ in the germline V gene. The V and J ends lost 4 bases and 6 bases, in that order; junction bases with no gene match: 4.

The chain uses TRBV5-1 and TRBJ2-7, with D uncertain. The closer fit of TRBJ2-5 to the DNA end suggests the J call may be wrong. Per the germline V gene, CDR1 is SGHRS and CDR2 is YFSETQ. The CDR3 has 14 residues. The CDR3 spells CASSLVGEGETQYF. The CDR3 region has the DNA TGCGCCAGCAGCTTGGTAGGAGAAGGCGAGACCCAGTACTTC.

This clonotype was seen a handful of times. The chain recombines TRBV29-1 with TRBJ2-4; no firm D call. The V end was cut by 4 bases, the J end by 0 bases, with 7 bases between. This CDR3 is built from 13 residues. The V gene's germline CDR1 is SQVTM and CDR2 ANQGSEA. The CDR3 region is CSVAGGAKNIQYF. The CDR3 DNA is TGCAGCGTTGCCGGTGGAGCCAAAAACATTCAGTACTTC.

The rearrangement links TRBV20-1 to TRBJ2-3, with D unclear. This CDR3 is built from 13 residues. V lost 4 bases, J lost 0 bases, and 8 bases lay in between. Germline values: CDR1 DFQATT, CDR2 SNEGSKA (reference sequence). CDR3 sequence (DNA): TGCAGTGCTAACATGGACAGCACAGATACGCAGTATTTT. Its protein product is CSANMDSTDTQYF.

V gene TRBV12-1 combines with J gene TRBJ2-2; the table assigns TRBD1, which was not confirmed against the DNA. TRBV12-1 constitutes a pseudogene. This CDR3 spans 17 amino acids. This chain's CDR3 is CAKPSCRQGDDTGELFF. CDR3 coding DNA: TGTGCCAAACCTAGTTGCCGACAGGGGGACGACACCGGGGAGCTGTTTTTT.

The chain has TRBV12-3 or TRBV12-4 and TRBJ1-4; possibly TRBD1 for D (6 bases). CDR3 length: 14 amino acids. Trimming left V 7 bases short and J 7 bases short, with 16 bases between. CDR3 sequence: CASKIGGGGEKLFF. CDR3 bases: TGTGCCAGCAAGATAGGGGGAGGTGGTGAAAAACTGTTTTTT.